A selection of T cell receptor beta chains follows, all from one sample in a study of cytomegalovirus exposure and HLA in healthy donors. Clones were read by immunoSEQ multiplex PCR, and TCRdb kept only the in-frame ones, dropping some. The sample holds 150,000 to 200,000 clones, around 68% seen once. Source material: PBMCs. The receptors come from a girl aged 5-17 years in good health and CMV-seronegative. CDR3s include the opening cysteine and the closing phenylalanine or tryptophan. D genes are given only for firm matches. Rows may omit the clone size; those that give it use once, few, many or a size class.

D gene	V gene	clone size	J gene	CDR3 protein	CDR3 DNA
TRBD1	TRBV25-1	-	TRBJ1-5	CASSEAGQDRYQPQHF	TGTGCCAGCAGTGAGGCGGGACAGGATAGGTATCAGCCCCAGCATTTT
-	TRBV15	-	TRBJ1-2	CATSRDDRDYGVYGYTF	TGTGCCACCAGCAGAGATGATCGAGATTATGGAGTCTATGGCTACACCTTC
-	TRBV27	few	TRBJ1-1	CASSFYRGTNTEAFF	TGTGCCAGCAGCTTCTATAGGGGTACAAACACTGAAGCTTTCTTT
-	TRBV5-5	few	TRBJ1-5	CASSLRAAAGALREPQHF	TGTGCCAGCAGCTTGAGGGCCGCGGCAGGGGCTTTGAGGGAGCCCCAGCATTTT
TRBD1	TRBV19	few	TRBJ1-6	CASRVDRSVNSPLHF	TGTGCCAGTAGAGTGGACAGGAGCGTTAATTCACCCCTCCACTTT
TRBD2	TRBV7-2	-	TRBJ2-1	CASSSVVVAGGHNEQFF	TGTGCCAGCAGCTCCGTGGTGGTAGCGGGGGGCCACAATGAGCAGTTCTTC
TRBD1	TRBV7-6	-	TRBJ2-7	CASSAGPGQGREQYF	TGTGCCAGCAGCGCGGGCCCGGGACAGGGTCGCGAGCAGTACTTC
TRBD1	TRBV6-5	-	TRBJ1-2	CASRPDRVSYGYTF	TGTGCCAGCAGGCCGGACAGGGTGAGCTATGGCTACACCTTC
-	TRBV19	-	TRBJ2-5	CASSIMRGFQETQYF	TGTGCCAGTAGTATCATGAGGGGGTTCCAAGAGACCCAGTACTTC
-	TRBV10-2	-	TRBJ2-3	CASSRALDTQYF	TGCGCCAGCAGCCGAGCCTTAGATACGCAGTATTTT
TRBD1	TRBV5-1	-	TRBJ2-7	CASSFFPGQGTAYEQYF	TGCGCCAGCAGCTTTTTCCCGGGACAGGGGACAGCCTACGAGCAGTACTTC
-	TRBV7-3	few	TRBJ1-1	CASSMTLNTEAFF	TGTGCCAGCAGCATGACATTGAACACTGAAGCTTTCTTT
TRBD1	TRBV25-1	-	TRBJ2-5	CASSEPTYPTGGGETQYF	TGTGCCAGCAGTGAGCCTACGTACCCGACAGGGGGCGGAGAGACCCAGTACTTC
-	TRBV6-6	-	TRBJ1-2	CASSYVSGEGYTF	TGTGCCAGCAGTTACGTGTCCGGGGAGGGCTACACCTTC
TRBD1	TRBV18	-	TRBJ1-3	CASSPATRTGGNTIYF	TGTGCCAGCTCACCAGCAACGAGGACAGGCGGAAACACCATATATTTT
-	TRBV9	-	TRBJ1-2	CASSVGQGGNYGYTF	TGTGCCAGCAGCGTAGGGCAGGGAGGGAACTATGGCTACACCTTC
TRBD1	TRBV7-9	-	TRBJ2-5	CASSWGQGQETQYF	TGTGCCAGCAGTTGGGGACAGGGACAAGAGACCCAGTACTTC
-	TRBV9	-	TRBJ2-5	CASSVAGGIEETQYF	TGTGCCAGCAGCGTAGCCGGGGGAATTGAAGAGACCCAGTACTTC
TRBD1	TRBV7-6	few	TRBJ1-1	CASSPGTGMTEAFF	TGTGCCAGCAGCCCGGGGACAGGAATGACTGAAGCTTTCTTT
-	TRBV6-6	once	TRBJ1-1	CASQRDYLEAFF	TGTGCCAGCCAGCGGGACTACCTTGAAGCTTTCTTT
TRBD1	TRBV27	few	TRBJ1-1	CASKGQGEAFF	TGTGCCAGCAAGGGACAGGGGGAAGCTTTCTTT
-	TRBV29-1	-	TRBJ1-2	CSVVGADRPYGYTF	TGCAGCGTTGTGGGGGCCGACAGACCCTATGGCTACACCTTC
-	TRBV5-1	-	TRBJ2-5	CASSSHQETQYF	TGCGCCAGCAGCTCCCATCAAGAGACCCAGTACTTC
TRBD1	TRBV5-6	-	TRBJ2-1	CASSLGTGVLDEQFF	TGTGCCAGCAGCTTGGGGACAGGGGTCCTCGATGAGCAGTTCTTC
-	TRBV27	-	TRBJ2-3	CASSLPGAGTVGTQYF	TGTGCCAGCAGTTTGCCCGGGGCGGGGACGGTGGGTACGCAGTATTTT
-	TRBV20-1	few	TRBJ1-1	CSVQGNAEAFF	TGCAGTGTCCAGGGGAACGCTGAAGCTTTCTTT
TRBD1	TRBV7-9	-	TRBJ1-6	CASSHGGGLDNSPLHF	TGTGCCAGCAGCCATGGAGGGGGCTTGGATAATTCACCCCTCCACTTT
-	TRBV7-9	-	TRBJ1-1	CAGGEGAFF	TGTGCCGGGGGGGAAGGAGCTTTCTTT
-	TRBV7-3	-	TRBJ2-3	CASSLLSRRGSTDTQYF	TGTGCCAGCAGCTTACTGTCCCGGCGGGGTAGCACAGATACGCAGTATTTT
TRBD1	TRBV19	-	TRBJ1-6	CASRPDRGLNSPLHF	TGTGCCAGTAGACCTGACAGGGGGCTTAATTCACCCCTCCACTTT
TRBD1	TRBV19	-	TRBJ1-2	CASSLSGTDYGYTF	TGTGCCAGTAGTTTGTCCGGGACAGACTATGGCTACACCTTC
TRBD2	TRBV7-9	many	TRBJ2-5	CASSSLTSGGETQYF	TGTGCCAGCAGCTCCTTGACTAGCGGGGGAGAGACCCAGTACTTC
TRBD1	TRBV29-1	few	TRBJ2-3	CSVSTGDGTDTQYF	TGCAGCGTATCGACAGGGGACGGCACAGATACGCAGTATTTT
TRBD1	TRBV29-1	-	TRBJ1-5	CSVGQGPVEPQHF	TGCAGCGTGGGACAGGGCCCCGTAGAGCCCCAGCATTTT
-	TRBV5-6	-	TRBJ1-1	CASSFEGVHTEAFF	TGTGCCAGCAGCTTCGAGGGGGTACACACTGAAGCTTTCTTT
-	TRBV6-5	-	TRBJ2-7	CASSAGVYEQYF	TGTGCCAGCAGTGCCGGGGTTTACGAGCAGTACTTC
TRBD1	TRBV4-1	once	TRBJ2-4	CASSRLAGTENIQYF	TGCGCCAGCAGCCGCCTAGCCGGGACAGAAAACATTCAGTACTTC
-	TRBV25-1	-	TRBJ2-1	CASSGLTNEQFF	TGTGCCAGCTCCGGACTAACCAATGAGCAGTTCTTC